Shown below are 15 T cell receptor beta chains from a single sample sequenced in a study of blood T cell repertoires in COVID-19. Assay used: immunoSEQ multiplex PCR; TCRdb lists only in-frame clones, some missing. This repertoire shows some 44,000 clones, around 90% found once; its top ten account for 15%. The sequenced sample consisted of peripheral blood. Receptors originate from a man between 60 and 75 years old with active COVID-19.

This clone was recorded only once. The gene calls are TRBV25-1 and TRBJ2-1, with 7 bases identical to TRBD2. CDR1 MGHDK and CDR2 SYGVNS come from the germline V gene. V trimming: 7 bases; J trimming: 2 bases; junction bases outside the gene matches: 8. The CDR3 sequence is 15 residues long. The CDR3 protein is CASTSRLAAYNEQFF. In nucleotides, the CDR3 is TGTGCCAGCACCTCGCGGCTAGCGGCCTACAATGAGCAGTTCTTC.

V usage is TRBV5-6 and J usage is TRBJ1-4, with D hard to call. The CDR3 covers 14 residues. Trimming cost V 2 bases and J 1 base, with 6 bases left between them. CDR1 is SGHDT and CDR2 is YYEEEE in the germline V gene. This chain's CDR3 is CASSFKQTNEKLFF. The CDR3 DNA sequence: TGTGCCAGCAGCTTCAAACAAACTAATGAAAAACTGTTTTTT.

The chain carries TRBV6-5 and TRBJ1-6; possible D gene TRBD1, 5 bases. The germline V gene encodes CDR1 MNHEY and CDR2 SVGAGI. CDR3 length: 12 residues. The CDR3 DNA is TGTGCGGGGGGCTCCTATAATTCACCCCTCCACTTT. Its protein product is CAGGSYNSPLHF.

V usage is TRBV30 and J usage is TRBJ2-7; D is perhaps TRBD1 (6 bases). CDR1 and CDR2 from the germline V gene are GTSNPN and SVGIG (reference sequence). Trimming took off 2 bases at V and 3 bases at J, with 11 bases between the two ends. The CDR3 is made up of 13 amino acids. The CDR3 DNA reads as TGTGCCTGGAGTCCAGGGACATACTACGAGCAGTACTTC. Its translation: CAWSPGTYYEQYF.

The chain carries TRBV4-3 and TRBJ2-7; 10 nucleotides agree with TRBD2. In germline, CDR1 is LGHNA, CDR2 YSLEER. V shed 3 bases and J 2 bases; nucleotides not matched to a gene: 19. This CDR3 has 20 residues. The chain's CDR3 is CASSHSRRRLAGAPTYEQYF. The CDR3, as DNA: TGCGCCAGCAGCCATTCCCGAAGGCGGCTAGCGGGGGCCCCGACCTACGAGCAGTACTTC.

This clone has a single count. The gene calls are TRBV4-3 and TRBJ2-1; D is perhaps TRBD2 (7 bases). Between the trimmed V and J ends, which lost 3 bases and 2 bases, there was a span of 20 bases. Germline loops: CDR1 LGHNA, CDR2 YSLEER. The CDR3 covers 18 residues. CDR3 sequence reads: CASSQEPRGASTYNEQFF. CDR3 DNA sequence: TGCGCCAGCAGCCAGGAACCACGGGGGGCAAGTACCTACAATGAGCAGTTCTTC.

The chain couples TRBV10-3 to TRBJ1-1, with D possibly TRBD1 on 6 matching bases. V was shortened by 11 bases and J by 3 bases, with 19 bases between the two germline ends. Germline V gene data show CDR1 as ENHRY and CDR2 as SYGVKD. This CDR3 comprises 14 residues. The CDR3 region is CASQRGQTDTEAFF. DNA for the CDR3: TGTGCCTCCCAGCGGGGACAAACAGACACTGAAGCTTTCTTT.

The chain uses TRBV6-1 and TRBJ2-3; 7 bases line up with TRBD2. With V trimmed by 0 bases and J by 2 bases, 8 bases remained unmatched. CDR1 is MNHNS and CDR2 is SASEGT in the germline V gene. This CDR3 spans 17 amino acids. In DNA, the CDR3 is TGTGCCAGCAGTGAAGCGGCCCAGCGGGGTCTCACAGATACGCAGTATTTT. It encodes CASSEAAQRGLTDTQYF.

V gene TRBV6-1 combines with J gene TRBJ1-3, with TRBD1 matching over 8 bases. The CDR3 contains 16 residues. After removal of 1 base from V and 5 bases from J, the junction contained 7 bases not matched to a gene. In germline, CDR1 is MNHNS, CDR2 SASEGT. The CDR3 region is CASSEDRTGTRNTIYF. The CDR3 region has the DNA TGTGCCAGCAGTGAAGATCGGACAGGGACCCGAAACACCATATATTTT.

The rearrangement uses TRBV10-2 and TRBJ1-6; 9 bases are a match to TRBD1. V was pared by 5 bases and J by 9 bases, with 5 bases of the junction left unmatched. Germline CDR1 reads WSHSY; CDR2 reads SAAADI. The length of the CDR3 is 14 residues. This chain's CDR3 is CASSRDRDISPLHF. The CDR3 DNA reads TGCGCCAGCAGTCGGGACAGGGATATTTCACCCCTCCACTTT.

The chain recombines TRBV12-3 or TRBV12-4 with TRBJ2-1; unclear D gene. The ends were cut back, 6 bases at V and 7 bases at J, with 7 bases in the middle. This CDR3 spans 11 amino acids. The CDR3 region is CASSPVNEQFF. CDR3 DNA sequence: TGTGCCAGCAGCCCCGTTAATGAGCAGTTCTTC.

This clone has a handful of counts. This chain connects TRBV20-1 to TRBJ2-1; D might be TRBD1 (6 bases). The CDR3 totals 15 residues. The V gene lost 3 bases and the J gene lost 7 bases, with 19 bases spanning the gap. CDR1 is DFQATT, CDR2 SNEGSKA, per germline (reference sequence). The CDR3 region is CSASGVGQFINEQFF. CDR3 bases: TGCAGTGCTAGTGGCGTTGGACAGTTCATAAATGAGCAGTTCTTC.

The genes are TRBV19 and TRBJ2-1; TRBD2 aligns across 10 bases. V shed 5 bases and J 4 bases; nucleotides not matched to a gene: 5. The CDR3 consists of 15 residues. The germline V gene encodes CDR1 LNHDA and CDR2 SQIVND (reference sequence). The CDR3 DNA is TGTGCCAGTAGTGTCACTAGCGGGGTTTACAATGAGCAGTTCTTC. Amino acid sequence: CASSVTSGVYNEQFF.

V usage is TRBV11-3 and J usage is TRBJ2-3; weak D call: TRBD1 (6 bases). CDR1 is SGHNT, CDR2 YENEEA, per germline. The CDR3 length is 14 residues. Trimming cost V 5 bases and J 4 bases, with 13 bases left between them. CDR3 in amino acids: CASSLRGGSDTQYF. The CDR3 bases are TGTGCCAGCAGCCTAAGAGGGGGTTCAGATACGCAGTATTTT.

The rearrangement uses TRBV5-4 and TRBJ1-2; 10 bases align to TRBD1. CDR1 SGHNT and CDR2 YYREEE come from the germline V gene (reference sequence). The junction had 6 bases not matched to a gene; V was cut back by 6 bases and J by 4 bases. The CDR3 spans 14 residues. The CDR3 here is CASTIGQGGYGYTF. The CDR3 coding sequence is TGTGCCAGCACCATCGGACAGGGGGGCTATGGCTACACCTTC.